This TCR beta chain was profiled in a study of blood T cell repertoires in COVID-19. For the study at large: Spain, Italy and the United States supplied samples that represented acute and convalescent COVID-19. The cDNA or gDNA used as material had been derived from T cells, B-cell-depleted T cells, or PBMCs.

The authors' processing: Cell counts per sample came from amplifying reference gene primers. Data came from immunoSEQ multiplex PCR; TCRdb stores just in-frame clones and leaves some out. V and J calls and clone size are as listed in that table; D and trimming were resolved from the DNA. The table records under 250,000 clones, around 81% of them present only once. Per germline, CDR1 SGHAT and CDR2 FQNNGV. This CDR3 is built from 17 residues. Germline trimming cut 5 bases from V and 5 bases from J; bases unmatched to any gene: 17. J is TRBJ2-7 and V is TRBV11-2; 8 nucleotides match TRBD1. This clonotype originated in a woman aged 25 to 45 who had recovered from COVID-19. The sequenced material came from peripheral blood. The CDR3 protein is CASSRIQGQGAVNEQYF. The CDR3 DNA follows: TGTGCCAGCAGCCGGATCCAAGGACAGGGTGCTGTCAACGAGCAGTACTTC.